This T cell receptor beta chain was recovered during a study of Graves' ophthalmopathy and Graves' hyperthyroidism. V was pared by 8 bases and J by 4 bases, with 17 bases between. Germline V CDR1 and CDR2: MNHNS, SASEGT. The CDR3 runs 14 residues. This clonotype was counted at least ten times. Its target is not known. Overall study results and limits: Among expanded thyroid clonotypes above 0.001 frequency, most also occurred in blood.

By definition, stable hyperthyroidism involved no ophthalmopathy within 18 months of follow-up. Symptoms, serum thyroxine and TRAb, thyroid ultrasound, and orbital computed tomography formed the diagnostic basis. The authors amplified TCR beta CDR3 regions from RNA transcripts. HTBI primers served in a first-round RT-PCR, which a second-round multiplex PCR followed. TCRdb reprocessed the multiplex PCR reads with MiXCR, giving one entry per CDR3 protein. The sample contains 680,000 or so distinct CDR3 sequences, approximately 21% of which appear only once. The sequencing input was peripheral blood. This sequence originates from a woman between 18 and 29 years old with stable Graves' hyperthyroidism. Some clones in this sample may be carry-over from other donors' samples. This sequence joins TRBV6-1 and TRBJ1-1; D not certain. Here the CDR3 DNA reads TGTGCCAGCGTCCCCCCAGGCCGGGGCACTGAAGCTTTCTTT. Translated: CASVPPGRGTEAFF.